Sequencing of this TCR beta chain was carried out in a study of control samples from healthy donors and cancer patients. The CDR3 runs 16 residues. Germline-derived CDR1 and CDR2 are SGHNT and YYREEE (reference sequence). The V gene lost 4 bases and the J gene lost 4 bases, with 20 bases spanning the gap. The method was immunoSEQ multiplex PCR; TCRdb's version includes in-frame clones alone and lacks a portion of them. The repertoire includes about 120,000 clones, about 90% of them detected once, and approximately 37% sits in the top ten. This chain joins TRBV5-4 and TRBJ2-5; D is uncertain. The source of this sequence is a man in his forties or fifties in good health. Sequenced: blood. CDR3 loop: CASSPSPSAFVETQYF. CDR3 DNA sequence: TGTGCCAGCAGCCCCTCCCCCTCGGCTTTCGTAGAGACCCAGTACTTC.